This TCR beta chain comes out of a study of blood T cell repertoires in COVID-19. At the level of the study: Some COVID-19 samples were acute and others convalescent; all came from the United States, Italy and Spain. T cells, B-cell-depleted T cells, or PBMCs provided the cDNA or gDNA that served as material.

Authors' processing steps: By means of reference gene primer amplification, nucleated cell counts were estimated. Data came from immunoSEQ multiplex PCR; TCRdb stores just in-frame clones and leaves some out. V and J calls plus clone size are reproduced from that table; the DNA served to infer D and trimming. In the table there are roughly 88,000 clones, about 83% of which are singletons. Germline-derived CDR1 and CDR2 are LNHDA and SQIVND (reference sequence). V lost 4 bases and J lost 1, with 20 bases in between. The CDR3 consists of 17 residues. In Seattle, patients joined the study during active infection and were tracked longitudinally.

The chain joins TRBV19 to TRBJ2-7, with TRBD1 as a possible D gene (5 bases). The clonotype originates from a woman aged 60 to 75 with COVID-19, enrolled during active disease. Specimen: peripheral blood. The CDR3 coding sequence is TGTGCCAGTAGTAGGGGCCGGACGGACGGAGCTTCCTACGAGCAGTACTTC. This translates into CASSRGRTDGASYEQYF.